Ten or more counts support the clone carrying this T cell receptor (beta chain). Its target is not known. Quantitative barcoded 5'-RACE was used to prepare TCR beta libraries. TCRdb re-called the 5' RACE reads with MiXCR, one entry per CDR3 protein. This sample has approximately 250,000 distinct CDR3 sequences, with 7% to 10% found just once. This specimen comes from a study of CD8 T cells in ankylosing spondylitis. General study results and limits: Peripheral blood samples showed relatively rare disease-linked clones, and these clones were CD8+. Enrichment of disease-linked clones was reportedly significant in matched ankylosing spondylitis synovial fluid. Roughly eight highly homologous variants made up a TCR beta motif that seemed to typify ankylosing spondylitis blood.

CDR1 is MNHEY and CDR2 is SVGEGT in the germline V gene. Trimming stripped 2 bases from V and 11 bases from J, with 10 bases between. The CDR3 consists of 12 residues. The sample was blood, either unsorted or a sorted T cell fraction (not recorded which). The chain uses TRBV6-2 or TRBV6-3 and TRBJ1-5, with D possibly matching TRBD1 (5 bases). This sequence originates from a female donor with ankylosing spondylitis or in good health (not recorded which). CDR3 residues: CASSYRGLAQHF. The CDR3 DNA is TGTGCCAGCAGTTACAGGGGTCTGGCCCAGCATTTT.